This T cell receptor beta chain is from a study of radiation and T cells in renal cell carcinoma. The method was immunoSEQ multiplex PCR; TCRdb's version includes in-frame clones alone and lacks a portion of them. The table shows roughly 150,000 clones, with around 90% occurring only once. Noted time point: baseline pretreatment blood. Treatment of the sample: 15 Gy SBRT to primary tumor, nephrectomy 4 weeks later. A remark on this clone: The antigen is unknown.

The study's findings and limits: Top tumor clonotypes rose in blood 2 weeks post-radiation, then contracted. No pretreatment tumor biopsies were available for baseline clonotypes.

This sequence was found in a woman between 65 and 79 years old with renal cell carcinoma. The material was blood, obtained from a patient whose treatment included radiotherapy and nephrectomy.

CDR3 sequence reads: CASSQDPRTLGDTIYF. CDR3 in DNA: TGTGCCAGCAGCCAAGATCCCCGGACCCTCGGTGACACCATATATTTT. V is TRBV4-2 and J is TRBJ1-3; D ambiguous. CDR1 is LGHNA and CDR2 is YNFKEQ in the germline V gene. The CDR3 extends over 16 amino acids. The V gene lost 0 bases and the J gene lost 8 bases, with 17 bases spanning the gap.